Detailed here is one T cell receptor beta chain. The data were taken from a study of human T cells and chemical hapten exposure. Study-wide background: Sensitization used 2% DPC on about 2 cm by about 2 cm upper inner arm skin.

Between the trimmed V and J ends, which lost 3 bases and 6 bases, there was a span of 15 bases. CDR1 is WSHSY and CDR2 is SAAADI in the germline V gene. This CDR3 has 14 residues. TCRdb ran MiXCR on the RACE reads and lists one entry per CDR3 protein. This sample has 180,000 or so distinct CDR3 sequences; about 22% occur once, and the top ten carry about 6.7%. As to time point: patch test 1, 2 weeks after DPC sensitization. The treatment is: therapeutic diphenylcyclopropenone sensitization with weekly scalp DPC. This sequence was found in a woman aged 50 to 60 with alopecia areata. Some clones in this sample may be carry-over from other donors' samples. Source: whole blood, taken in connection with sensitization to the hapten diphenylcyclopropenone (DPC). The chain joins TRBV10-2 to TRBJ2-7; TRBD2 might be the D (5 bases). The CDR3 coding sequence is TGCGCCAGCAGTGAAAGAGGGAGAGGCTTCGAGCAGTACTTC. It specifies CASSERGRGFEQYF.